This T cell receptor (beta chain) stems from a study of T cell repertoires in cytomegalovirus infection. For the study at large: Recently identified HLA-C-restricted CMV epitopes were among the peptides used. Both CMV infection and a matching HLA type were indicated by public TCR beta signatures. Study-level points and caveats: Summed frequency of public TCR beta families distinguished CMV carriers with the relevant HLA. HLA-C-restricted CMV-specific TCR beta clonotypes prevailed in the ex vivo response.

MiXCR was run by TCRdb on the reads, yielding one entry per CDR3 protein. The sample holds about 830,000 distinct CDR3 sequences, roughly 33% seen once. Germline CDR1 SEHNR, CDR2 FQNEAQ (reference sequence). The CDR3 has 12 residues. The ends were cut back, 3 bases at V and 5 bases at J, with 8 bases in the middle. A note on this clonotype: No antigen is known for it.

This TCR derives from a human donor in good health (CMV status not recorded). Some clones in this sample may be carry-over from other donors' samples. This chain connects TRBV7-9 to TRBJ2-7; D ambiguous. The sequencing here drew on cultured CD8+ T cells from PBMCs, taken from culture after CMV antigen stimulation. CDR3 sequence: CASSLLGNEQYV. In nucleotides, the CDR3 is TGTGCCAGCAGCTTGTTGGGTAACGAGCAGTACGTC.